This T cell receptor (beta chain) was sequenced for a study of early T cells in non-severe SARS-CoV-2 infection. Across the study: Sequenced material consisted of bulk RNA (from unsorted whole blood), and chains were unpaired.

Notes on this clonotype: Its antigen is as yet unknown. A read error is possible here, since a much larger clone lies one base away.

Study conclusions and caveats: Lookups in VDJdb leaned toward anti-spike CD8 responses and missed private and CD4 specificities.

Trimming removed 6 bases from V and 8 bases from J, with 19 bases in between. The CDR3 sequence is 14 residues long. The germline V gene encodes CDR1 MDHEN and CDR2 SYDVKM. The library protocol tagged individual cDNA molecules with unique molecular identifiers. MiXCR, run by TCRdb on the 5' RACE reads, gives a single entry per CDR3 protein. The table records 30,000 or so distinct CDR3 sequences, roughly 7.2% of them present only once. Sequencing was performed on whole blood. This chain connects TRBV28 to TRBJ1-2; D possibly corresponds to TRBD1 (5 bases). This TCR derives from an adult who was a healthcare worker with PCR-confirmed SARS-CoV-2 infection or an uninfected control (not recorded which). The CDR3 spells CASRSRGAARGYTF. The CDR3, as DNA: TGTGCCAGCAGATCAAGGGGCGCCGCGCGAGGCTACACCTTC.